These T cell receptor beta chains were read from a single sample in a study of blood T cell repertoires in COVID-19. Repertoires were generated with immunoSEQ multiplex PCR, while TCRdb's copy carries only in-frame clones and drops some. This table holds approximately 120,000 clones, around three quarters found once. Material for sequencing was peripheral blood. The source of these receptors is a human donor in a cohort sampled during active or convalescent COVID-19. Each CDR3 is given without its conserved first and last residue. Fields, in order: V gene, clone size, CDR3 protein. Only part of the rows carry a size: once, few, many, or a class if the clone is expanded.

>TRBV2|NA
ASSEAGRAGANVLT
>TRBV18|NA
ASSPLAGGDNEQF
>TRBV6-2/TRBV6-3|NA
ASSLRLASNTGELF
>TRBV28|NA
ASSLFLAGTDTQY
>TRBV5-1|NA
ASSHTGTGFADTQY
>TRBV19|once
ASSPRVSTNEKLF
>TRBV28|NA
ASSPSGSRDTQY
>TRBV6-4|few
ASRDSSSYNSPLH
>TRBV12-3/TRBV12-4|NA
ASKQSNQPQH
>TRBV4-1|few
ASSQATSGGFYEQY
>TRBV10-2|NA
ASVSIASSSYNEQF
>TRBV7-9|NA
ASSLTSGGRTDTQY
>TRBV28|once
ASRSGGVNTEAF
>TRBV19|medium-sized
ASSIDHGGNEQF
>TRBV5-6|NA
ASSLDSLRAYGNTIY
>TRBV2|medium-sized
ASSTGQGASEAF
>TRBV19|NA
ASSRLAGERETQY
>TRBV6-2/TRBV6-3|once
ASSPRLGGETQY
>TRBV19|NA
ASSQQGMGGQPQH
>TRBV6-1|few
ASRDGTNQPQH
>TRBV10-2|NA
ASREATTPYGYT
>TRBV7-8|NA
ASSLLRDRYNEKLF
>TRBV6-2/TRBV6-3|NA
ASSWTGHLRDEQY
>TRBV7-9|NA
ASSLGATGSRTDTQY
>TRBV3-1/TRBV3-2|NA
ASPPGYLEQATYEQY
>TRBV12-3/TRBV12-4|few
ASSPRGGYEQY
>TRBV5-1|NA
ASSWNPSGRVNEQF
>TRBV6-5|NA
ASSYTRTGYTGELF
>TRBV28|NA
ASTGWVSTGELF
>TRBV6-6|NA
ASSSPPGLQAF
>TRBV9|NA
ASSVEVQNSYNEQF
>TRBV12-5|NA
ASGLTQGTGIGTEAF